This T cell receptor (beta chain) was captured in a study of metastatic and nonmetastatic thyroid tumors. This clone was counted many times. Trimming removed 6 bases at V and 0 bases at J, with 21 bases between. The CDR3 sequence is 16 residues long. The V gene's germline CDR1 is DFQATT and CDR2 SNEGSKA (reference sequence). TCRdb recomputed clones from the PCR reads via MiXCR. The sample contains approximately 15,000 clones, roughly a quarter of which appear only once. Until they underwent thyroid surgery, no patient had received any treatment. The rearrangement joins TRBV20-1 to TRBJ2-7; maybe TRBD2 (6 bases). The sequenced material came from tumor tissue. This receptor was taken from a female donor with papillary thyroid cancer or a benign thyroid nodule (not recorded which). Some clones in this sample may be carry-over from other donors' samples. The chain's CDR3 is CSAPGGISGDSYEQYF. CDR3 coding DNA: TGCAGTGCGCCCGGGGGTATTAGCGGAGACTCCTACGAGCAGTACTTC.